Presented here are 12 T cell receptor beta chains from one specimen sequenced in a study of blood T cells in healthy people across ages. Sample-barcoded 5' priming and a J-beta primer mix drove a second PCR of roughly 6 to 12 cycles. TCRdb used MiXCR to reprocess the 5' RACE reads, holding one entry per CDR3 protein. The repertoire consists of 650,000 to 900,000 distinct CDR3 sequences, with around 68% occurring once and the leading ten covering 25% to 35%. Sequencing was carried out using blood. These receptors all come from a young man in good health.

The CDR3 coding sequence is TGCGCCAGCAGCGCTTTGGGCTATGATGGGGAGACCCAGTACTTC. Its protein is CASSALGYDGETQYF. V is TRBV5-1 and J is TRBJ2-5; unclear D gene. The CDR3 has 15 residues. Germline V lookup: CDR1 SGHRS, CDR2 YFSETQ. Deletions cut 4 bases from V and 5 bases from J, with 18 bases between.

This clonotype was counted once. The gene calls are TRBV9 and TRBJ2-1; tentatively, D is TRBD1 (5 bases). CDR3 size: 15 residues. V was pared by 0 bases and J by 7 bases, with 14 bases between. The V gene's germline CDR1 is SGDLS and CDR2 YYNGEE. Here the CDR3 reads CASSVDTQGLNEQFF. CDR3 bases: TGTGCCAGCAGCGTAGATACCCAGGGATTGAATGAGCAGTTCTTC.

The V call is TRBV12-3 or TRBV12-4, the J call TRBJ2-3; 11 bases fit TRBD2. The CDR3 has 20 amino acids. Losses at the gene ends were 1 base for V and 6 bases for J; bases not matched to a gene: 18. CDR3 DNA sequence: TGTGCCAGCAGTTTAGACGATCCGGGACTAGCGGATATCATTCTGGATACGCAGTATTTT. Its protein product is CASSLDDPGLADIILDTQYF.

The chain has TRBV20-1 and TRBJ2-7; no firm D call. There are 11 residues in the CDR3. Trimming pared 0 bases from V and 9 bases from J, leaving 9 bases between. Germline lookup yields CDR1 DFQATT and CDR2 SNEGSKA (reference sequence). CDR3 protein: CSARDGYAQYF. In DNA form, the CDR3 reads TGCAGTGCTAGAGATGGGTATGCGCAGTACTTC.

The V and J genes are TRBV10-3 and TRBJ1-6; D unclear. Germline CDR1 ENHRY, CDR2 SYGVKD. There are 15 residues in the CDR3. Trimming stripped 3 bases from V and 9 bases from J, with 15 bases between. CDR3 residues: CAISEDGIVASPLHF. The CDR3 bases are TGTGCCATCAGTGAAGACGGAATAGTGGCTTCACCCCTCCACTTT.

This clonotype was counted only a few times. The CDR3: CASRTTDSNYGYTF. The CDR3 DNA follows: TGTGCCAGCAGGACCACAGATTCTAACTATGGCTACACCTTC. The gene calls are TRBV12-3 or TRBV12-4 and TRBJ1-2; D gene unclear. This CDR3 region has 14 residues. V lost 6 bases, J lost 0 bases, and 11 bases lay in between.

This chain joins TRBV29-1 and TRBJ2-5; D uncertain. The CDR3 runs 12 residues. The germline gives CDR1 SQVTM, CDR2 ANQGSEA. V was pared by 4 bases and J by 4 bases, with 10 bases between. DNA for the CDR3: TGCAGCGTTGGGGCCGGGTCAGAGACCCAGTACTTC. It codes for CSVGAGSETQYF.

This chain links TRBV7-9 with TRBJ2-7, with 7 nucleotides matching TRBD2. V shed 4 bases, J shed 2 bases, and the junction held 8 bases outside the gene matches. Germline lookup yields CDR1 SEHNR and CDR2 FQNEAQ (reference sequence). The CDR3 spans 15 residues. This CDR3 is CASSSSWDYAYEQYF. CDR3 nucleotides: TGTGCCAGCAGCTCCTCCTGGGACTATGCCTACGAGCAGTACTTC.

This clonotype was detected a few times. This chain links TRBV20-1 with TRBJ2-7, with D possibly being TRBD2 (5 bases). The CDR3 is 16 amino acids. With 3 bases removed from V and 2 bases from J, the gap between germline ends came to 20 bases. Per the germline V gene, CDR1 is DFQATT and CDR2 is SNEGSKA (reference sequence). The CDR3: CSARPYLRTSTYEQYF. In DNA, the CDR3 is TGCAGTGCTAGGCCTTACCTCCGGACTTCGACCTACGAGCAGTACTTC.

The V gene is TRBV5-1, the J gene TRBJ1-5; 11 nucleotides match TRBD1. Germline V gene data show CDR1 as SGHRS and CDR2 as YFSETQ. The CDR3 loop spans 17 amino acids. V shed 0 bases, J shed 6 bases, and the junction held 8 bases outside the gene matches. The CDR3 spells CASSLDPGTGGTQPQHF. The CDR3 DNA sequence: TGCGCCAGCAGCTTGGACCCCGGGACAGGGGGTACTCAGCCCCAGCATTTT.

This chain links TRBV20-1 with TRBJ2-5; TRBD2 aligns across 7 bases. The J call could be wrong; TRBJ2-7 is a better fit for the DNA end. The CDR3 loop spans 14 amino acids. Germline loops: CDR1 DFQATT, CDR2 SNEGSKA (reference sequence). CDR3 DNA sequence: TGCAGTGCTAGAAGAGCGGGGAGGCAATACGAGCAGTACTTC. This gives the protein CSARRAGRQYEQYF.

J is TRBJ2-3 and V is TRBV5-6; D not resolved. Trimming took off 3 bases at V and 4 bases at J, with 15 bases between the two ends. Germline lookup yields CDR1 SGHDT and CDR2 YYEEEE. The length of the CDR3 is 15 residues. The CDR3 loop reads CASSWGSGVADTQYF. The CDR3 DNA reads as TGTGCCAGCAGCTGGGGATCTGGGGTCGCAGATACGCAGTATTTT. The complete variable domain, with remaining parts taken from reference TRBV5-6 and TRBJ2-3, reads DAGVTQSPTHLIKTRGQQVTLRCSPKSGHDTVSWYQQALGQGPQFIFQYYEEEERQRGNFPDRFSGHQFPNYSSELNVNALLLGDSALYLCASSWGSGVADTQYFGPGTRLTVL.